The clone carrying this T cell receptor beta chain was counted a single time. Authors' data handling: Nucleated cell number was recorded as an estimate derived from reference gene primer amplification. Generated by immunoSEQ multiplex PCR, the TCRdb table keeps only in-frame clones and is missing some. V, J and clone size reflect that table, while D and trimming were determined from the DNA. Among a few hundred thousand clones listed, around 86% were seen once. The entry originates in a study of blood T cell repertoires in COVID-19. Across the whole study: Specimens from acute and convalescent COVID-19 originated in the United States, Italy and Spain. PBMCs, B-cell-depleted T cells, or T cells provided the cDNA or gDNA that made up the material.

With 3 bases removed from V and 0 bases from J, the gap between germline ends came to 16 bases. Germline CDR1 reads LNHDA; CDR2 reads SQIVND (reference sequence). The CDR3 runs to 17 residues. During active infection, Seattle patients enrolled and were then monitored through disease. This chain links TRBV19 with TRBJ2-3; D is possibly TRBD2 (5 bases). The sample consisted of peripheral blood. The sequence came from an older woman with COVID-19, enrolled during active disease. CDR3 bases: TGTGCCAGTAGTATCGCCGCGGGCTCTCCAAGCACAGATACGCAGTATTTT. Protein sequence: CASSIAAGSPSTDTQYF. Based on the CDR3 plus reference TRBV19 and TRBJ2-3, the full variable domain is DGGITQSPKYLFRKEGQNVTLSCEQNLNHDAMYWYRQDPGQGLRLIYYSQIVNDFQKGDIAEGYSVSREKKESFPLTVTSAQKNPTAFYLCASSIAAGSPSTDTQYFGPGTRLTVL.